The rows below give T cell receptor beta chains drawn from one sample of a study of T-cell memory formation after mild COVID-19. TCRdb independently ran MiXCR on the 5' RACE reads; one entry per CDR3 protein. The profile shows 400,000 to 500,000 distinct CDR3 sequences, 20% of them singletons. Sequencing input: PBMCs or a T cell subset sorted from them (not recorded which). These receptors were taken from an adult woman who had mild COVID-19 (a few samples of this study predate the infection). Cell type and time point are not known. Both conserved end residues are part of each CDR3. The order of the fields is V gene, J gene, CDR3 protein.

V: TRBV29-1; J: TRBJ1-1; CDR3: CSVVRIMNTEAFF
V: TRBV20-1; J: TRBJ2-5; CDR3: CSARVLAGLKETQYF
V: TRBV12-3/TRBV12-4; J: TRBJ2-2; CDR3: CASSLRGYGTGELFF
V: TRBV7-9; J: TRBJ2-5; CDR3: CASSLELGVKTQYF
V: TRBV11-3; J: TRBJ2-5; CDR3: CASSLGDSNQETQYF
V: TRBV9; J: TRBJ2-3; CDR3: CASSVGGSSFPFTDTQYF
V: TRBV5-1; J: TRBJ2-6; CDR3: CASSPGGGANVLTF
V: TRBV5-1; J: TRBJ2-3; CDR3: CASSTLAGAGDTQYF
V: TRBV6-2/TRBV6-3; J: TRBJ1-1; CDR3: CASSYYLSTEAFF
V: TRBV12-3/TRBV12-4; J: TRBJ2-7; CDR3: CASSLRSAYEQYF
V: TRBV19; J: TRBJ1-2; CDR3: CASRPRTLGSYGYTF
V: TRBV24-1; J: TRBJ2-1; CDR3: CATSESLAGGTYNEQFF
V: TRBV24-1; J: TRBJ1-5; CDR3: CATSDELTGEGHF
V: TRBV2; J: TRBJ2-7; CDR3: CATNPLAGGPDEQYF
V: TRBV4-3; J: TRBJ2-1; CDR3: CASSQDPREQFF
V: TRBV20-1; J: TRBJ2-1; CDR3: CSARAGGEQFF
V: TRBV2; J: TRBJ2-7; CDR3: CASRKGQSLLYEQYF
V: TRBV20-1; J: TRBJ2-5; CDR3: CSAAGTSQETQYF
V: TRBV4-3; J: TRBJ2-3; CDR3: CASSQELAGIGTDTQYF
V: TRBV7-8; J: TRBJ2-5; CDR3: CASSSPSRPSWFF
V: TRBV12-3/TRBV12-4; J: TRBJ1-6; CDR3: CASSSDRGRSYNSPLHF
V: TRBV29-1; J: TRBJ2-7; CDR3: CSVVMATSLSSYEQYF
V: TRBV6-2/TRBV6-3; J: TRBJ2-1; CDR3: CASSYEAGPSSNEQFF
V: TRBV30; J: TRBJ2-2; CDR3: CAWSGGSTGELFF
V: TRBV4-3; J: TRBJ2-7; CDR3: CASSQDTTGHLTYEQYF
V: TRBV20-1; J: TRBJ2-3; CDR3: CSARDLTGGETDTQYF
V: TRBV6-5; J: TRBJ1-1; CDR3: CASSPYLGGGEAFF
V: TRBV2; J: TRBJ1-1; CDR3: CASRGGQGISEAFF
V: TRBV24-1; J: TRBJ2-3; CDR3: CATSDPAFPDTQYF
V: TRBV5-1; J: TRBJ2-5; CDR3: CASSLERVQETQYF
V: TRBV7-6; J: TRBJ2-5; CDR3: CASSLNRAKQQETQYF
V: TRBV6-1; J: TRBJ1-5; CDR3: CASSTHDRGNHQPQHF
V: TRBV30; J: TRBJ2-7; CDR3: CAWSRGGDKAYEQYF
V: TRBV7-2; J: TRBJ2-2; CDR3: CASSSYRGPTGELFF
V: TRBV20-1; J: TRBJ2-7; CDR3: CSASWEAEQYF
V: TRBV24-1; J: TRBJ2-1; CDR3: CATRLAGGNEQFF
V: TRBV4-2; J: TRBJ1-1; CDR3: CASSLTGDDTEAFF
V: TRBV4-3; J: TRBJ1-5; CDR3: CASSQDFGTGVQPQHF
V: TRBV18; J: TRBJ2-4; CDR3: CATSVVDIQYF
V: TRBV7-8; J: TRBJ2-1; CDR3: CASSLGATYNEQFF
V: TRBV5-6; J: TRBJ1-5; CDR3: CASSLKRSGTGDNQPQHF
V: TRBV7-2; J: TRBJ2-2; CDR3: CASSLSGQGRGTGELFF
V: TRBV6-5; J: TRBJ1-6; CDR3: CASSSSRQVGDSPLHF
V: TRBV11-2; J: TRBJ1-4; CDR3: CASSLGVRANEKLFF
V: TRBV5-6; J: TRBJ1-1; CDR3: CASSLGTVVATEAFF
V: TRBV24-1; J: TRBJ2-3; CDR3: CATSDAGDFTGPTDTQYF
V: TRBV15; J: TRBJ2-1; CDR3: CATSRWDRGNEQFF
V: TRBV4-2; J: TRBJ2-3; CDR3: CASSHDVAGARDTQYF
V: TRBV5-6; J: TRBJ2-6; CDR3: CASSLSGDYSGANVLTF
V: TRBV4-1; J: TRBJ2-7; CDR3: CASSQDGDLSSYEQYF
V: TRBV2; J: TRBJ2-7; CDR3: CASSEVGTGSSYEQYF
V: TRBV7-9; J: TRBJ1-3; CDR3: CASSPSGSGNTIYF
V: TRBV2; J: TRBJ2-1; CDR3: CASTPSGPTGNEQFF
V: TRBV12-3/TRBV12-4; J: TRBJ1-1; CDR3: CASSHALGQGVKEAFF
V: TRBV7-6; J: TRBJ2-2; CDR3: CASSLEAGFTGELFF
V: TRBV5-1; J: TRBJ2-3; CDR3: CASSLGTLATDTQYF
V: TRBV3-1; J: TRBJ2-2; CDR3: CASSLQGLWTGELFF
V: TRBV12-3/TRBV12-4; J: TRBJ2-3; CDR3: CASSGGLAGARDTQYF
V: TRBV7-9; J: TRBJ2-7; CDR3: CASSLPLGQGASYEQYF